One and the same sample provided the 11 T cell receptor beta chains below, sequenced in a study of Ad26.COV2.S vaccination and SARS-CoV-2 variants. Sequenced by immunoSEQ multiplex PCR; TCRdb stores in-frame clones only, minus some. The sample lists about 480,000 clones; around 90% were seen once. Treatment meaning: 19 received Ad26.COV2.S at low or high dose, single or two shots; a few received placebo; per-sample allocation not given. Samples were taken on day 63 after the first vaccine or placebo injection. This material consisted of peripheral blood, taken in a trial of Ad26.COV2.S vaccine versus placebo. The receptors come from a person aged 18-60 years who received the Ad26.COV2.S COVID-19 vaccine or a placebo.

This clone was picked up many times. The chain has TRBV25-1 and TRBJ2-7; TRBD2 might be the D (6 bases). V was cut by 2 bases and J by 3 bases, with 11 bases left in between. Germline V gene lookup returns CDR1 MGHDK and CDR2 SYGVNS. There are 14 residues in the CDR3. Here the CDR3 DNA reads TGTGCCAGCAGTGAACCGGGGGAAAGCTACGAGCAGTACTTC. It yields the protein CASSEPGESYEQYF.

This chain joins TRBV19 and TRBJ2-1; maybe TRBD1 (6 bases). V was pared by 4 bases and J by 1 base, with 11 bases between. The CDR3 is made up of 15 amino acids. Germline CDR1 LNHDA, CDR2 SQIVND (reference sequence). CDR3 nucleotide sequence: TGTGCCAGTAGTACAGTCACAGGGTCCTACAATGAGCAGTTCTTC. Amino acids: CASSTVTGSYNEQFF. Full variable domain (remainder filled in from reference TRBV19 and TRBJ2-1): DGGITQSPKYLFRKEGQNVTLSCEQNLNHDAMYWYRQDPGQGLRLIYYSQIVNDFQKGDIAEGYSVSREKKESFPLTVTSAQKNPTAFYLCASSTVTGSYNEQFFGPGTRLTVL.

The V call is TRBV9, the J call TRBJ1-4; perhaps TRBD1 as D (5 bases). The CDR3 sequence is 14 residues long. The V end was cut by 4 bases, the J end by 7 bases, with 14 bases between. Germline CDR1 and CDR2: SGDLS and YYNGEE. The CDR3 coding sequence is TGTGCCAGCAGCCGACAGACCCGGGGTGAAAAACTGTTTTTT. Translating it yields CASSRQTRGEKLFF.

This clone was seen only once. The chain recombines TRBV5-1 with TRBJ2-1; D ambiguous. This CDR3 is 14 amino acids long. Germline CDR1 and CDR2: SGHRS and YFSETQ. V was shortened by 4 bases and J by 6 bases, with 14 bases between the two germline ends. This CDR3 is CASSQNSGLNEQFF. Here the CDR3 DNA reads TGCGCCAGCAGCCAAAACAGTGGGCTCAATGAGCAGTTCTTC.

The V gene is TRBV28, the J gene TRBJ2-1; D possibly corresponds to TRBD2 (5 bases). CDR3 length: 13 amino acids. Trimming pared 4 bases from V and 9 bases from J, leaving 13 bases between. Germline-derived CDR1 and CDR2 are MDHEN and SYDVKM. The CDR3: CASSSGFLVEQFF. CDR3 nucleotide sequence: TGTGCCAGCAGTTCGGGGTTTTTGGTTGAGCAGTTCTTC.

The chain combines TRBV6-6 with TRBJ1-6, with D perhaps matching TRBD1 (5 bases). V was trimmed by 0 bases and J by 0 bases, leaving 6 bases between them. The CDR3 has 16 residues. CDR1 is MNHNY, CDR2 SVGAGI, per germline (reference sequence). CDR3 nucleotide sequence: TGTGCCAGCAGTTACTCGGGGGGCTCCTATAATTCACCCCTCCACTTT. Translated: CASSYSGGSYNSPLHF.

The J gene is TRBJ2-1, the V gene TRBV6-2 or TRBV6-3, with D perhaps given as TRBD1 or TRBD2 (5 bases each). The V gene's germline CDR1 is MNHEY and CDR2 SVGEGT. This CDR3 is built from 14 residues. V was clipped by 2 bases and J by 9 bases, with 14 bases between them. The CDR3 is CASSYTGPRGEQFF. CDR3 bases: TGTGCCAGCAGTTACACGGGACCTAGGGGTGAGCAGTTCTTC.

The rearrangement joins TRBV27 to TRBJ2-7; D is uncertain. V lost 6 bases to trimming and J lost 2 bases, with 8 bases between them. Germline assignment: CDR1 MNHEY and CDR2 SMNVEV (reference sequence). The CDR3 has 12 residues. The CDR3 DNA follows: TGTGCCAGCAGCCATAAGCCCTACGAGCAGTACTTC. As protein: CASSHKPYEQYF.

The CDR3 coding sequence is TGTGCCAGCGGCAGGGTGGGCTATGGCTACACCTTC. Translated, it gives CASGRVGYGYTF. The chain employs TRBV25-1 and TRBJ1-2; D possibly corresponds to TRBD1 (5 bases). Trimming cost V 8 bases and J 4 bases, with 11 bases left between them. This CDR3 spans 12 amino acids. Germline CDR1 reads MGHDK; CDR2 reads SYGVNS.

This clone was observed a few times. This chain joins TRBV6-6 and TRBJ1-4; no clear D gene. CDR1 is MNHNY, CDR2 SVGAGI, per germline (reference sequence). V lost 6 bases, J lost 8 bases, and 13 bases lay in between. This CDR3 is built from 13 residues. The CDR3 DNA is TGTGCCAGCAGCCACCTAGGACGGGAAAAACTGTTTTTT. Its protein product is CASSHLGREKLFF.

This clone was detected only once. The chain has TRBV2 and TRBJ2-7; 7 bases fit TRBD1. The CDR3 length is 19 residues. V gave up 2 bases and J gave up 1 base; unmatched junction bases: 17. The germline gives CDR1 SNHLY, CDR2 FYNNEI. The CDR3, as DNA: TGTGCCAGCAGTGAATTGGTGGGCGACAGGGCTTATTGGTCCTACGAGCAGTACTTC. Its translation is CASSELVGDRAYWSYEQYF.